What follows describes a single TCR beta chain. This specimen belongs to a study of blood T cells in healthy people across ages. The CDR3 totals 14 residues. V gave up 3 bases and J gave up 9 bases; unmatched junction bases: 10. The germline gives CDR1 SQVTM, CDR2 ANQGSEA. It was with a sample-barcoded 5' primer and a J-beta primer mix that a second PCR of roughly 7 to 12 cycles was run. TCRdb independently ran MiXCR on the 5' RACE reads; one entry per CDR3 protein. The sample yields about 800,000 distinct CDR3 sequences, 58% seen once. The chain links TRBV29-1 to TRBJ1-4; 7 bases fit TRBD1. Sequenced material: blood. This TCR came from a man aged 30 to 45 in good health. The CDR3: CSVEVAGGPKKLFF. CDR3 coding DNA: TGCAGCGTTGAGGTTGCAGGGGGTCCGAAAAAACTGTTTTTT. Variable domain in full (rest from reference TRBV29-1 and TRBJ1-4): SAVISQKPSRDICQRGTSLTIQCQVDSQVTMMFWYRQQPGQSLTLIATANQGSEATYESGFVIDKFPISRPNLTFSTLTVSNMSPEDSSIYLCSVEVAGGPKKLFFGSGTQLSVL.